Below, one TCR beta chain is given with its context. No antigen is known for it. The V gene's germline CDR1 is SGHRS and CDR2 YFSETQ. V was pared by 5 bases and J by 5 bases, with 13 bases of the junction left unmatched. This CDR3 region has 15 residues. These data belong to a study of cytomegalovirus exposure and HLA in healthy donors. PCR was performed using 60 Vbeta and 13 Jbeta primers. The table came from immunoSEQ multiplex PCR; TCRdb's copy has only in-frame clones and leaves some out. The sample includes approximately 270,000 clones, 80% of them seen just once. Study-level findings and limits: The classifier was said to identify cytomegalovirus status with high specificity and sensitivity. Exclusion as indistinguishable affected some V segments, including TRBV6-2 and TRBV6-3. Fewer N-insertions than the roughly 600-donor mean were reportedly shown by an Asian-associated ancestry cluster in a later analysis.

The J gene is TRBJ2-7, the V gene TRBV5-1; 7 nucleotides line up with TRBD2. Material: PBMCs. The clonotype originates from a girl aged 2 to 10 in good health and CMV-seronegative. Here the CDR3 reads CASSSGGRSVHEQYF. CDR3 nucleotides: TGCGCCAGCAGTTCCGGGGGGAGATCGGTCCACGAGCAGTACTTC.